This T cell receptor beta chain was captured in a study of blood T cell repertoires in COVID-19. The trim removed 2 bases at V and 4 bases at J, leaving 10 bases unmatched. The CDR3 is made up of 16 amino acids. CDR1 SGHNT and CDR2 YENEEA come from the germline V gene. How the authors handled the data: The authors estimated nucleated cell counts from reference gene primer amplification. Clones were sequenced by immunoSEQ multiplex PCR, and TCRdb holds only the in-frame ones, with some missing. From that table come the V and J calls and clone size; the DNA was used to work out D and trimming. The profile shows 350,000 to 450,000 clones, roughly 80% of them singletons.

Sequencing input: PBMCs or T cells enriched from blood (not recorded which). This TCR was recovered from a woman aged 50 to 60 who had recovered from COVID-19. The genes are TRBV11-3 and TRBJ1-1; 7 positions match TRBD1. The CDR3 DNA reads TGTGCCAGCAGCTTAAGAGTCGGGGCAGGGGGCACTGAAGCTTTCTTT. This codes for CASSLRVGAGGTEAFF.